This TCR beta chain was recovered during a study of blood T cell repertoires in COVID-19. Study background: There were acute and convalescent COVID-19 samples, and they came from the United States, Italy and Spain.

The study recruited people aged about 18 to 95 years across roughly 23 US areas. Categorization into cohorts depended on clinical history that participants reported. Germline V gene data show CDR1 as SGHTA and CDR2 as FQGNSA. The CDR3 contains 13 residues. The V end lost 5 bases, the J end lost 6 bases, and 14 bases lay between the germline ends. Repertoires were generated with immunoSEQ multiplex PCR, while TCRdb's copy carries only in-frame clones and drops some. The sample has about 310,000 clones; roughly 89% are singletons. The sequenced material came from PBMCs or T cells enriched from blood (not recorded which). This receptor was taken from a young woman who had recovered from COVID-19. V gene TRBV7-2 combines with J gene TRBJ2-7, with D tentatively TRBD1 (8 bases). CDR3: CASSSGTGIEQYF. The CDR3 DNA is TGTGCCAGCAGCAGCGGGACAGGTATCGAGCAGTACTTC.